The 13 T cell receptor beta chains given below trace back to one sample, sequenced in a study of blood T cell repertoires in COVID-19. Clones were sequenced by immunoSEQ multiplex PCR, and TCRdb holds only the in-frame ones, with some missing. This table has 130,000 or so clones, about 90% appearing once. Sequenced material: peripheral blood. All receptors derive from a man aged 45-65 years with active COVID-19.

This rearrangement joins TRBV7-5 to TRBJ1-5; the DNA was not compared with TRBD1, the D call given in the table. TRBV7-5 is a pseudogene segment. This CDR3 spans 21 amino acids. The CDR3: CARSLAPGAQGNGYSNQPQHF. For the CDR3, the DNA is TGTGCCAGAAGCTTAGCGCCGGGGGCACAGGGGAATGGGTATAGCAATCAGCCCCAGCATTTT.

This rearrangement joins TRBV6-5 to TRBJ1-2; 9 nucleotides agree with TRBD1. CDR1 is MNHEY and CDR2 is SVGAGI in the germline V gene. J lost 4 bases, V lost 6 bases, and 6 bases had no gene match. The CDR3 length is 14 residues. Written as DNA, the CDR3 is TGTGCCAGCAGGACGGGACAGGGAACCTATGGCTACACCTTC. This gives the protein CASRTGQGTYGYTF.

This chain uses TRBV7-2 with TRBJ1-4; 7 bases are a match to TRBD1. CDR1 is SGHTA and CDR2 is FQGNSA in the germline V gene. V was pared by 5 bases and J by 5 bases, with 8 bases of the junction left unmatched. This CDR3 has 15 residues. The CDR3 sequence is CASSLDRVSNEKLFF. The CDR3 DNA sequence: TGTGCCAGCAGCCTCGACAGGGTTAGCAATGAAAAACTGTTTTTT.

V is TRBV5-1 and J is TRBJ2-5; D uncertain. Trimming pared 6 bases from V and 2 bases from J, leaving 14 bases between. The length of the CDR3 is 14 residues. Germline V lookup: CDR1 SGHRS, CDR2 YFSETQ. The CDR3 nucleotides read TGCGCCAGCAAGGCGGCCGTTGAACAAGAGACCCAGTACTTC. Translated: CASKAAVEQETQYF.

The chain joins TRBV6-5 to TRBJ2-2, with 7 bases identical to TRBD2. The CDR3 spans 14 residues. Per germline, CDR1 MNHEY and CDR2 SVGAGI. The V gene end was trimmed by 6 bases and the J gene end by 6 bases; junction bases not matched to a gene: 7. The CDR3 nucleotides are TGTGCCAGCAGCCCATACCGGGGGGCCGGGGAGCTGTTTTTT. Translated, it gives CASSPYRGAGELFF.

The chain couples TRBV7-9 to TRBJ1-6, with a weak D call TRBD1 (5 bases). Trimming removed 6 bases from V and 7 bases from J, with 13 bases in between. The CDR3 spans 14 residues. Germline-derived CDR1 and CDR2 are SEHNR and FQNEAQ (reference sequence). Here the CDR3 DNA reads TGTGCCAGCAGGCAGCAGGGTGAGAATTCACCCCTCCACTTT. Its translation: CASRQQGENSPLHF. Filled out from reference TRBV7-9 and TRBJ1-6, the complete variable domain reads DTGVSQNPRHKITKRGQNVTFRCDPISEHNRLYWYRQTLGQGPEFLTYFQNEAQLEKSRLLSDRFSAERPKGSFSTLEIQRTEQGDSAMYLCASRQQGENSPLHFGNGTRLTVT.

Only one count was recorded for this clone. The J gene is TRBJ2-1, the V gene TRBV18; the match to TRBD2 covers 13 bases. CDR3 length: 16 residues. The V gene's germline CDR1 is KGHSH and CDR2 LQKENI. The J segment lost 7 bases and the V segment lost 3 bases, leaving 6 bases of the junction unmatched. DNA of the CDR3: TGTGCCAGCTCACCGGGAAGGGGACTAGCGGGGAATGAGCAGTTCTTC. This gives the protein CASSPGRGLAGNEQFF.

This rearrangement joins TRBV30 to TRBJ1-6, with TRBD1 matching 11 bases. This CDR3 contains 14 residues. Germline-derived CDR1 and CDR2 are GTSNPN and SVGIG (reference sequence). CDR3 DNA sequence: TGTGCTGGGGACAGGGGGTTTGATAATTCACCCCTCCACTTT. Amino acids: CAGDRGFDNSPLHF. Supplemented by reference TRBV30 and TRBJ1-6, the full variable domain reads SQTIHQWPATLVQPVGSPLSLECTVEGTSNPNLYWYRQAAGRGLQLLFYSVGIGQISSEVPQNLSASRPQDRQFILSSKKLLLSDSGFYLCAGDRGFDNSPLHFGNGTRLTVT.

The chain links TRBV4-2 to TRBJ1-2; D may be TRBD1 (6 bases). The germline V gene has CDR1 LGHNA and CDR2 YNFKEQ. Trimming took off 4 bases at V and 1 base at J, with 16 bases between the two ends. The CDR3 sequence is 16 residues long. The CDR3 DNA sequence: TGTGCCAGCAGCCCCGGACAGAACCAAATTAACTATGGCTACACCTTC. Translation gives CASSPGQNQINYGYTF.

The CDR3 reads CASSPLVEGASQETQYF. CDR3 bases: TGTGCCAGTAGTCCCCTCGTGGAAGGGGCGAGTCAAGAGACCCAGTACTTC. This chain connects TRBV19 to TRBJ2-5; D might be TRBD1 (5 bases). Germline-derived CDR1 and CDR2 are LNHDA and SQIVND (reference sequence). V dropped 5 bases and J dropped 2 bases, with 21 bases sitting between them. This CDR3 region has 17 residues.

The CDR3 nucleotides are TGTGCCAGCAGTTACAGGACAACTGGAAACACCATATATTTT. It encodes CASSYRTTGNTIYF. V gene TRBV6-5 combines with J gene TRBJ1-3; a weak D match, TRBD1 (5 bases). This CDR3 is 14 amino acids long. Germline V gene lookup returns CDR1 MNHEY and CDR2 SVGAGI. With 2 bases removed from V and 2 bases from J, the gap between germline ends came to 7 bases.

V gene TRBV12-3 or TRBV12-4 combines with J gene TRBJ2-1; unclear D gene. Deletions cut 3 bases from V and 6 bases from J, with 9 bases between. The CDR3 length is 13 residues. The CDR3 loop reads CASSFWLINEQFF. CDR3 DNA: TGTGCCAGCAGTTTTTGGCTTATCAATGAGCAGTTCTTC.

V usage is TRBV10-3 and J usage is TRBJ2-2; 9 bases match TRBD2. V was pared by 2 bases and J by 4 bases, with 5 bases of the junction left unmatched. Germline V gene sequence: CDR1 ENHRY, CDR2 SYGVKD. The CDR3 totals 16 residues. The CDR3 DNA reads TGTGCCATCAGTGAGGGGGGACTAGCCTTCACCGGGGAGCTGTTTTTT. Translated: CAISEGGLAFTGELFF.